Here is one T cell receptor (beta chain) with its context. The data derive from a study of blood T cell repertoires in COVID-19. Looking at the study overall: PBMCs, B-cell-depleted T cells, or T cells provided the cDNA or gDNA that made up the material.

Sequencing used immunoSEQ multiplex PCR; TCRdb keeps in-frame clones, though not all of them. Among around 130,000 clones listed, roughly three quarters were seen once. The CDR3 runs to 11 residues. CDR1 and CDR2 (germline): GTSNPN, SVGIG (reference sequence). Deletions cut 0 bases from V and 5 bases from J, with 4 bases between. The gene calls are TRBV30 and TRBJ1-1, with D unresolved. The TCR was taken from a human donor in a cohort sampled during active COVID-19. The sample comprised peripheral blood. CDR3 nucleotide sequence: TGTGCCTGGAGTGTCGGGACTGAAGCTTTCTTT. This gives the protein CAWSVGTEAFF.